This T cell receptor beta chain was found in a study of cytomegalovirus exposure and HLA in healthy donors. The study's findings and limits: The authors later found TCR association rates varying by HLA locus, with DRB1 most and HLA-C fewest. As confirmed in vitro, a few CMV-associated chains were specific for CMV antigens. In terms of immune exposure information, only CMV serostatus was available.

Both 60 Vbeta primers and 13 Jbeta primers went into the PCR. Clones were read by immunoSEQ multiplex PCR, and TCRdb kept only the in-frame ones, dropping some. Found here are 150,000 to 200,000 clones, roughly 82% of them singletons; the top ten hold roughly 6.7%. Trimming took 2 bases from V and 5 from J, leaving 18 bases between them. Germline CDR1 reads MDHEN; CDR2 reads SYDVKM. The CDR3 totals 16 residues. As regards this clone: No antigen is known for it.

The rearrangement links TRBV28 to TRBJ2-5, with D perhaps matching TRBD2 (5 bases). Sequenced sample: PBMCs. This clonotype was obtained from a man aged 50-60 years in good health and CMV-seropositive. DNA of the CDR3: TGTGCCAGCAGTTTAGGACTGGACGAATCGGGCGAGACCCAGTACTTC. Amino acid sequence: CASSLGLDESGETQYF.